Following are 17 T cell receptor beta chains from one sample sequenced in a study of CD8 T cells in ankylosing spondylitis. One entry per CDR3 protein, called by TCRdb with MiXCR from the 5' RACE reads. Of around 490,000 distinct CDR3 sequences listed, approximately 5% were seen once; the top ten hold roughly 3.5%. Findings and caveats of the study: It appeared that ankylosing spondylitis blood was characterized by a TCR beta motif of several highly homologous variants.

The antigens these receptors bind are not known. Sequencing was performed on blood, either unsorted or a sorted T cell fraction (not recorded which). The receptor set was obtained from a male donor with ankylosing spondylitis.

In this sample, this clonotype turned up many times. V gene TRBV15 combines with J gene TRBJ2-3; the match to TRBD2 covers 9 bases. With 1 base clipped from V and 4 bases from J, the junction kept 6 bases outside the gene matches. The CDR3 contains 16 residues. Germline V gene sequence: CDR1 LNHNV, CDR2 YYDKDF (reference sequence). Here the CDR3 DNA reads TGTGCCACCAGCAGAGTTAGCGGGGGTGACCCAGATACGCAGTATTTT. It yields the protein CATSRVSGGDPDTQYF.

V gene TRBV9 combines with J gene TRBJ2-3; D unclear. V gave up 4 bases and J gave up 0 bases, with 12 bases separating them. From germline, CDR1 is SGDLS and CDR2 YYNGEE. This CDR3 is built from 15 residues. The CDR3 sequence is CASSSQARSTDTQYF. CDR3 bases: TGTGCCAGCAGCTCCCAGGCCCGGAGCACAGATACGCAGTATTTT. The variable domain in full, completed from reference TRBV9 and TRBJ2-3, reads DSGVTQTPKHLITATGQRVTLRCSPRSGDLSVYWYQQSLDQGLQFLIQYYNGEERAKGNILERFSAQQFPDLHSELNLSSLELGDSALYFCASSSQARSTDTQYFGPGTRLTVL.

This clonotype was found many times. The chain combines TRBV28 with TRBJ2-7, with D perhaps matching TRBD1 or TRBD2 (5 bases each). This CDR3 region has 15 residues. Germline CDR1 MDHEN, CDR2 SYDVKM. Trimming removed 3 bases at V and 1 base at J, with 13 bases between. CDR3 nucleotide sequence: TGTGCCAGCAGTTTTGCAGGGACGGAGTCCTACGAGCAGTACTTC. Protein: CASSFAGTESYEQYF.

At least ten counts were recorded for this clonotype. V gene TRBV12-3 or TRBV12-4 combines with J gene TRBJ2-1; possible D gene TRBD2, 6 bases. The CDR3 is made up of 17 amino acids. V lost 6 bases to trimming and J lost 4 bases, with 22 bases between them. The CDR3 reads CASSSSSVRDPYNEQFF. The CDR3 DNA sequence: TGTGCCAGCAGCTCTTCATCGGTGCGGGACCCTTACAATGAGCAGTTCTTC.

This clonotype was picked up many times. V and J are TRBV10-3 and TRBJ2-7, with D perhaps matching TRBD2 (6 bases). Deletions cut 2 bases from V and 6 bases from J, with 14 bases between. From germline, CDR1 is ENHRY and CDR2 SYGVKD. The CDR3 spans 14 residues. CDR3 sequence reads: CAISEGREESEQYF. The CDR3 bases are TGTGCCATCAGTGAGGGCAGGGAGGAAAGCGAGCAGTACTTC.

V is TRBV10-2 and J is TRBJ2-7; weak D call: TRBD1 (6 bases). Germline V lookup: CDR1 WSHSY, CDR2 SAAADI. The CDR3 is made up of 12 amino acids. With 5 bases removed from V and 8 bases from J, the gap between germline ends came to 13 bases. The CDR3 loop reads CASSLDSYKQYF. For the CDR3, the DNA is TGCGCCAGCAGTCTGGACAGTTACAAGCAGTACTTC.

This clonotype turned up a few times. This may come from a read error, since a much larger clone is one base off. The chain has TRBV20-1 and TRBJ1-2; 7 bases are a match to TRBD1. The CDR3 contains 11 residues. Germline loops: CDR1 DFQATT, CDR2 SNEGSKA (reference sequence). CDR3: CRADRQGGYSF. The CDR3 DNA follows: TGCAGGGCGGACAGGCAAGGGGGCTACTCCTTC.

This clonotype was picked up many times. This sequence joins TRBV29-1 and TRBJ2-5; 7 bases map to TRBD1. Germline V gene sequence: CDR1 SQVTM, CDR2 ANQGSEA. CDR3 size: 12 residues. Trimming removed 6 bases from V and 4 bases from J; junction bases left unmatched: 5. CDR3 DNA sequence: TGCAGCGTGCAGGGGGTTGGAGAGACCCAGTACTTC. It codes for CSVQGVGETQYF.

This clonotype was picked up many times. The V call is TRBV5-1, the J call TRBJ1-2; 7 bases match TRBD1. V gave up 2 bases and J gave up 6 bases; unmatched junction bases: 7. This CDR3 comprises 14 residues. The germline CDR1 and CDR2 sequences are SGHRS and YFSETQ. Here the CDR3 reads CASSFRQGEDGYTF. CDR3 nucleotides: TGCGCCAGCAGCTTTCGTCAGGGGGAAGATGGCTACACCTTC.

This clonotype was counted many times. This sequence joins TRBV9 and TRBJ1-1; tentatively, D is TRBD1 (5 bases). Germline V gene sequence: CDR1 SGDLS, CDR2 YYNGEE. The CDR3 is 13 amino acids. The V end lost 7 bases, the J end lost 2 bases, and 12 bases lay between the germline ends. The CDR3 sequence is CASAATGNTEAFF. CDR3 bases: TGTGCCAGCGCTGCAACAGGAAACACTGAAGCTTTCTTT.

This clonotype has ten or more counts. The rearrangement uses TRBV7-9 and TRBJ2-1; D remains unclear. Trimming shortened V by 5 bases and J by 5 bases, and 4 bases separated the two germline ends. The CDR3 is 11 amino acids. CDR1 and CDR2 (germline): SEHNR, FQNEAQ (reference sequence). The CDR3 sequence is CASSTDNEQFF. CDR3 in DNA: TGTGCCAGCAGCACGGACAATGAGCAGTTCTTC.

This clonotype was seen ten or more times. The rearrangement uses TRBV5-1 and TRBJ2-1, with TRBD2 identical over 8 bases. Trimming cost V 3 bases and J 3 bases; bases outside gene matches: 5. Looked up from germline, CDR1 is SGHRS and CDR2 is YFSETQ. The CDR3 contains 15 residues. CDR3 protein: CASSSGTSGYNEQFF. In DNA form, the CDR3 reads TGCGCCAGCAGCTCCGGGACTAGTGGCTACAATGAGCAGTTCTTC.

This clonotype has ten or more counts. The CDR3 is CASRSGLADFGEQYF. As DNA, the CDR3 is TGTGCCAGCAGATCGGGACTAGCGGACTTCGGGGAGCAGTACTTC. The chain joins TRBV12-3 or TRBV12-4 to TRBJ2-7; 11 bases match TRBD2. J gave up 7 bases and V 6 bases, and 11 bases lay outside the gene matches. CDR3 length: 15 amino acids.

This clonotype came up many times. The V and J genes are TRBV7-9 and TRBJ1-1, with D unresolved. Trimming pared 1 base from V and 0 bases from J, leaving 9 bases between. Per the germline V gene, CDR1 is SEHNR and CDR2 is FQNEAQ (reference sequence). The CDR3 contains 15 residues. The CDR3 protein is CASSLGRPMNTEAFF. Written as DNA, the CDR3 is TGTGCCAGCAGCTTAGGACGGCCCATGAACACTGAAGCTTTCTTT.

This clonotype appeared many times. The CDR3 DNA reads TGTGCCACCAGTTATTCGAGTTCAGCGTACCAAGAGACCCAGTACTTC. It codes for CATSYSSSAYQETQYF. The rearrangement links TRBV15 to TRBJ2-5; no clear D gene. V lost 6 bases, J lost 0 bases, and 17 bases lay in between. CDR3 size: 16 residues. Germline CDR1 is LNHNV and CDR2 is YYDKDF (reference sequence).

This clonotype was counted many times. The V gene is TRBV4-3, the J gene TRBJ1-3, with D perhaps matching TRBD1 (6 bases). The CDR3 runs to 17 residues. V was pared by 3 bases and J by 0 bases, with 15 bases between. Looked up from germline, CDR1 is LGHNA and CDR2 is YSLEER. CDR3 amino acids: CASSQGVTGVSGNTIYF. CDR3 coding DNA: TGCGCCAGCAGCCAGGGGGTGACAGGTGTCTCTGGAAACACCATATATTTT.

The chain uses TRBV7-2 and TRBJ1-2; the D is unclear. This CDR3 has 13 residues. CDR1 and CDR2 (germline): SGHTA, FQGNSA. The V and J ends lost 5 bases and 0 bases respectively, with 7 bases between them. This chain's CDR3 is CASSPQANYGYTF. The DNA of the CDR3 is TGTGCCAGCAGCCCCCAAGCTAACTATGGCTACACCTTC. Complete variable domain (other parts from reference TRBV7-2 and TRBJ1-2): GAGVSQSPSNKVTEKGKDVELRCDPISGHTALYWYRQSLGQGLEFLIYFQGNSAPDKSGLPSDRFSAERTGGSVSTLTIQRTQQEDSAVYLCASSPQANYGYTFGSGTRLTVV.